This TCR beta chain is from a study of identical twins. Carrying unique molecular identifiers, the cDNA also gained a universal primer site through template switching. TCRdb reprocessed the 5' RACE reads with MiXCR, giving one entry per CDR3 protein. The data hold 1.5 million to 2 million distinct CDR3 sequences, with roughly a third observed a single time. V lost 1 base and J lost 0; bases outside the gene matches: 8. The CDR3 runs to 20 residues. Germline V gives CDR1 MGHDK, CDR2 SYGVNS. Study findings and constraints: Compared with unrelated sharing, twin-shared out-of-frame alpha sequences had more low-probability sequences. These conclusions were based on statistical analysis (cross-sectional, not following the same donors).

The table lists this clonotype with a few counts. The antigen remains undetermined. The specimen was cord blood. This rearrangement joins TRBV25-1 to TRBJ2-1; the match to TRBD2 covers 14 bases. The sequence was collected from a newborn girl in good health. CDR3 DNA sequence: TGTGCCAGCAGTGAATCAGGACTAGCGGGAGGCCCCAGCTCCTACAATGAGCAGTTCTTC. It encodes CASSESGLAGGPSSYNEQFF.